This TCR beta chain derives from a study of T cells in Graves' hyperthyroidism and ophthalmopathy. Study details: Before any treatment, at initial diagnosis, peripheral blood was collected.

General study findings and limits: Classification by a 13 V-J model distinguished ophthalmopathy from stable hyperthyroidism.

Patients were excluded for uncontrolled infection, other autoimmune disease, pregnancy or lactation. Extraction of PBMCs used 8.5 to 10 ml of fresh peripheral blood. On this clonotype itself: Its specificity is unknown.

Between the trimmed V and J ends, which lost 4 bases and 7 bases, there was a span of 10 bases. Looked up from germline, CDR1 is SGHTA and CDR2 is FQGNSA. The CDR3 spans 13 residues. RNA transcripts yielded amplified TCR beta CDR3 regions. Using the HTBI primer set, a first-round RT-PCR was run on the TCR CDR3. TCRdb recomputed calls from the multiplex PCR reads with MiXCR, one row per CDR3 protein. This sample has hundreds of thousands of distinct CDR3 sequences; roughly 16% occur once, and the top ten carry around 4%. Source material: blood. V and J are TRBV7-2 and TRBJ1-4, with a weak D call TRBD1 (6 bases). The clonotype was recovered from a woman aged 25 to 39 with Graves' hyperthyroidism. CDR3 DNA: TGTGCCAGCAGCTACAGGGTGGCTGAAAAACTGTTTTTT. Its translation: CASSYRVAEKLFF. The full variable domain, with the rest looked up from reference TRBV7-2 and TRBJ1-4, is GAGVSQSPSNKVTEKGKDVELRCDPISGHTALYWYRQSLGQGLEFLIYFQGNSAPDKSGLPSDRFSAERTGGSVSTLTIQRTQQEDSAVYLCASSYRVAEKLFFGSGTQLSVL.